This paragraph reports one T cell receptor beta chain. A sample-barcoded 5' primer and a J-beta primer mix were used in a second PCR of roughly 7 to 12 cycles. TCRdb called the 5' RACE reads again in MiXCR, with one record for every CDR3 protein. Among roughly 500,000 distinct CDR3 sequences, approximately 30% were seen once, and the ten largest hold roughly 20%. This sample is part of a study of blood T cells in healthy people across ages. This CDR3 is 13 amino acids long. The V gene end was trimmed by 7 bases and the J gene end by 2 bases; junction bases not matched to a gene: 6. CDR1 and CDR2 (germline): SQVTM, ANQGSEA. Total RNA was extracted at no less than 5.5 micrograms per sample.

Sample: blood. The chain is built from TRBV29-1 and TRBJ2-7; 9 bases are a match to TRBD1. This receptor was obtained from a woman in her 70s in good health. The CDR3 DNA sequence: TGCAGCGGGGGACAGGGAGTCCCCTACGAGCAGTACTTC. Encoded protein: CSGGQGVPYEQYF.